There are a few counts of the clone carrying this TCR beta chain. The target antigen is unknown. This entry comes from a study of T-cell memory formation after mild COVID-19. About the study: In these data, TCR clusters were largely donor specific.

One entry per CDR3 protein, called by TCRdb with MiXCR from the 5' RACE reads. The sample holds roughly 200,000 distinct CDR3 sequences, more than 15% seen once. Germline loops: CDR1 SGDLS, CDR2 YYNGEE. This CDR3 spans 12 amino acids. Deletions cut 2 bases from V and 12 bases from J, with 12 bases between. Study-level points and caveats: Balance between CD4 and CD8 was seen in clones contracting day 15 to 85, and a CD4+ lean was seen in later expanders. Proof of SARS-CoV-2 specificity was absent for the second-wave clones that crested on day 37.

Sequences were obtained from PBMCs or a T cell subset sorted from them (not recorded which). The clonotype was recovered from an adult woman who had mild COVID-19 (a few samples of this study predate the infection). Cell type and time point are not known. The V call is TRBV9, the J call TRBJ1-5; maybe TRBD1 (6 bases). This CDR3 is CASSVEKGGQHF. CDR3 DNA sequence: TGTGCCAGCAGCGTCGAGAAGGGGGGCCAGCATTTT.